The 4 T cell receptor beta chains listed next were all sequenced from one sample in a study of Ad26.COV2.S vaccination and SARS-CoV-2 variants. Indicated treatment: 15 to 20 received Ad26.COV2.S at low or high dose, single or two shots; five or six received placebo; per-sample allocation not given. Each sample was drawn 63 days after the first injection (of vaccine or placebo). Repertoires were generated with immunoSEQ multiplex PCR, while TCRdb's copy carries only in-frame clones and drops some. The sample has hundreds of thousands of clones, around 87% seen once. The specimen was peripheral blood, collected in a trial of Ad26.COV2.S vaccine versus placebo. The receptors shown here come from a person aged 18 to 65 who received the Ad26.COV2.S COVID-19 vaccine or a placebo.

This clone has a single count. The genes are TRBV18 and TRBJ2-7; 8 nucleotides agree with TRBD1. Unmatched junction bases numbered 3, after V lost 3 bases and J lost 2 bases. The CDR3 is made up of 14 amino acids. CDR1 is KGHSH, CDR2 LQKENI, per germline. The CDR3 nucleotides are TGTGCCAGCTCACCGGTGACAGGGGCCTACGAGCAGTACTTC. This gives the protein CASSPVTGAYEQYF.

J is TRBJ1-2 and V is TRBV6-5; no clear D. CDR3 length: 14 residues. Germline-derived CDR1 and CDR2 are MNHEY and SVGAGI. Trimming removed 3 bases from V and 1 base from J, with 9 bases in between. DNA for the CDR3: TGTGCCAGCAGTTATTCGGCAGTTAACTATGGCTACACCTTC. It is translated as CASSYSAVNYGYTF.

The rearrangement links TRBV6-5 to TRBJ1-4; D not resolved. CDR3 size: 16 residues. The germline V gene encodes CDR1 MNHEY and CDR2 SVGAGI. Trimming pared 2 bases from V and 0 bases from J, leaving 10 bases between. The CDR3 sequence is CASSYGIGSTNEKLFF. The CDR3 DNA reads TGTGCCAGCAGTTACGGTATAGGGTCAACTAATGAAAAACTGTTTTTT.

This chain links TRBV28 with TRBJ2-7; tentative D call: TRBD2 (5 bases). The CDR3 has 14 amino acids. V was clipped by 1 base and J by 6 bases, with 13 bases between them. The germline CDR1 and CDR2 sequences are MDHEN and SYDVKM. The CDR3 sequence: CASSLYEGYAEQYF. The CDR3 DNA follows: TGTGCCAGCAGTTTATACGAGGGTTACGCCGAGCAGTACTTC.